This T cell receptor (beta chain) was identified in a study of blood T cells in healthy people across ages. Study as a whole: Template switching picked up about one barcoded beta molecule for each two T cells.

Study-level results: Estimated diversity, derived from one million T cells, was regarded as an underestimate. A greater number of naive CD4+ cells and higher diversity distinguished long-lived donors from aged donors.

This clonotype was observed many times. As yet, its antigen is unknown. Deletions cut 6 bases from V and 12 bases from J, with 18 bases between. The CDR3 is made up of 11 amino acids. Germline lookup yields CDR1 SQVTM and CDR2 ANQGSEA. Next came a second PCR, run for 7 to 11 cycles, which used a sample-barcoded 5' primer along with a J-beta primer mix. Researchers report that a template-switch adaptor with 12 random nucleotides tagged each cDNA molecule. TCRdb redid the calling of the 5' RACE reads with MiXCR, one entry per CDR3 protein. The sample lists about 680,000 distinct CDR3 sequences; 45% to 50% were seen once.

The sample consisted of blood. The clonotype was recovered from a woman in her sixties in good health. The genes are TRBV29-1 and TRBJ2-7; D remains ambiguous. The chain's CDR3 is CSVRGLDRAYF. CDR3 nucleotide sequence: TGCAGCGTACGCGGTCTAGACCGAGCGTACTTC.